This TCR beta chain was retrieved from a study of T cell repertoires in cytomegalovirus infection. TCRdb itself ran the reads through MiXCR, one entry per CDR3 protein. The table has some 280,000 distinct CDR3 sequences, about an eighth seen once. CDR1 and CDR2 from the germline V gene are MDHEN and SYDVKM. The V end lost 3 bases, the J end lost 3 bases, and 14 bases lay between the germline ends. This CDR3 is built from 15 residues. The clonotype originates from a human donor in good health (CMV status not recorded). Some clones in this sample may be carry-over from other donors' samples. This chain uses TRBV28 with TRBJ2-5; a weak D match, TRBD1 (6 bases). Sequencing used PBMCs. CDR3 DNA: TGTGCCAGCAGTTTCGCCCTGGGGGCTAAAGAGACCCAGTACTTC. Residues: CASSFALGAKETQYF.